This T cell receptor (beta chain) is from a study of vaccination effects on CD4 cells after COVID-19. Overall study: The post-vaccine samples were taken, at the median, 72 days after the second dose. Study conclusions and caveats: Few convalescent patients were studied, and early post-infection samples were lacking.

With the ViraFEST assay, the study expanded antigen-specific CD4+ T cells using viral peptide pools, then sequenced them. Isolating CD4+ T cells followed approximately 9 days of culture. As their vaccination, participants received two doses of either BNT162b2 or mRNA-1273. Every well got a few million PBMC, which were grown with around 10 IU/ml IL-2 and around 10 ug/ml peptides. Fresh IL-2-containing medium replaced half the medium on days 3 and 7. The method was immunoSEQ multiplex PCR; TCRdb's version includes in-frame clones alone and lacks a portion of them. The table has about 32,000 clones, around three quarters seen once; the top ten hold less than 15%. This clone is a singleton in its sample. The target antigen is unknown. V dropped 3 bases and J dropped 1 base, with 8 bases sitting between them. This CDR3 region has 13 residues. Looked up from germline, CDR1 is SGHRS and CDR2 is YFSETQ.

The source of this sequence is a human donor who received a COVID-19 vaccine. The V call is TRBV5-1, the J call TRBJ2-7; no clear D. Material: CD4+ T cells from PBMCs cultured with HCoV-229E spike peptides, obtained after COVID-19 vaccination. The CDR3 DNA follows: TGCGCCAGCAGCTACACACAATCCTACGAGCAGTACTTC. This sequence encodes CASSYTQSYEQYF. The whole variable domain, filled in from reference TRBV5-1 and TRBJ2-7, reads KAGVTQTPRYLIKTRGQQVTLSCSPISGHRSVSWYQQTPGQGLQFLFEYFSETQRNKGNFPGRFSGRQFSNSRSEMNVSTLELGDSALYLCASSYTQSYEQYFGPGTRLTVT.